The clone carrying this T cell receptor (beta chain) was observed a few times. Its antigen is still unknown. The authors reverse transcribed all of the isolated RNA, so sequencing captured expressed TCRB transcripts. Here immunoSEQ multiplex PCR was the method, and the copy in TCRdb shows in-frame clones only, minus some. The sample contains 280,000 or so clones, about 15% of which appear only once. This entry belongs to a study of beta chain features in type 1 diabetes. The wider study: Examination covered under 110 million sorted cells spanning all samples.

Study results and limitations: In every one of the four CD4+ subsets, TCRB CDR3s were moderately but significantly shorter in Type 1 diabetes patients. Compared with healthy donors, patients appeared to share more similar naive, central memory and regulatory TCRB repertoires.

The CDR3 consists of 13 residues. Germline assignment: CDR1 MNHEY and CDR2 SMNVEV (reference sequence). Deletions cut 10 bases from V and 5 bases from J, with 16 bases between. The receptor was isolated from a man younger than 35 with type 1 diabetes. The sequenced sample consisted of naive CD4+ T cells from blood. The chain carries TRBV27 and TRBJ2-3; a possible D gene is TRBD1 (5 bases). The CDR3 sequence is CATWGPWIDTQYF. The CDR3 DNA sequence: TGTGCCACCTGGGGCCCATGGATAGATACGCAGTATTTT.